These T cell receptor beta chains were read from a single sample in a study of shared clonotypes between healthy human individuals. Assay: immunoSEQ multiplex PCR; the TCRdb copy retains only in-frame clones and omits some. The data contain about 1.5 million clones, approximately 98% of them singletons. The sequenced material came from naive CD4+ T cells sorted from blood. Receptor source: a young man in good health. Both conserved end residues are part of each CDR3. D genes are given only for firm matches. Clone size, where shown, is once, few, many, or a class for clones that have expanded.

size,D,V,length,J,CDR3,DNA
-,-,TRBV4-2,14,TRBJ2-7,CASSRDPTGYEQYF,TGTGCCAGCAGCCGGGACCCGACGGGCTACGAGCAGTACTTC
-,-,TRBV5-6,14,TRBJ2-7,CASSLAGGPYEQYF,TGTGCCAGCAGCTTGGCGGGGGGCCCCTACGAGCAGTACTTC
once,-,TRBV7-2,13,TRBJ1-2,CASSPRQRGGYTF,TGTGCCAGCAGCCCCCGACAGCGAGGTGGCTACACCTTC
-,-,TRBV18,11,TRBJ2-2,CASSSMGELFF,TGTGCCAGCTCTTCCATGGGGGAGCTGTTTTTT
-,-,TRBV4-3,17,TRBJ2-3,CASSQDLANAFTDTQYF,TGCGCCAGCAGCCAAGATCTGGCAAACGCTTTCACAGATACGCAGTATTTT
once,-,TRBV15,15,TRBJ2-5,CATSREAGLQETQYF,TGTGCCACCAGCAGAGAAGCGGGCCTCCAAGAGACCCAGTACTTC
-,-,TRBV6-5,14,TRBJ1-2,CASSYSSRAGGYTF,TGTGCCAGCAGTTACTCGAGTAGGGCCGGTGGCTACACCTTC
-,-,TRBV25-1,18,TRBJ2-3,CASSEETLFRDSTDTQYF,TGTGCCAGCAGTGAAGAGACGTTATTTCGGGATAGCACAGATACGCAGTATTTT
-,-,TRBV2,14,TRBJ2-7,CASSAGRYAYEQYF,TGTGCCAGCAGTGCCGGGAGATACGCCTACGAGCAGTACTTC
-,-,TRBV29-1,13,TRBJ1-1,CSVEVGGRTEAFF,TGCAGCGTTGAAGTTGGGGGAAGGACTGAAGCTTTCTTT
-,-,TRBV5-1,13,TRBJ1-5,CASSLAGEQPQHF,TGCGCCAGCAGCTTGGCAGGTGAGCAGCCCCAGCATTTT
-,-,TRBV18,14,TRBJ1-2,CASSPPEGNYGYTF,TGTGCCAGCTCACCACCTGAGGGTAACTATGGCTACACCTTC
-,-,TRBV7-9,14,TRBJ1-5,CASSSTTNNQPQHF,TGTGCCAGCAGCTCAACCACCAACAATCAGCCCCAGCATTTT
-,TRBD1,TRBV19,16,TRBJ1-2,CASSMIGQGNVYGYTF,TGTGCCAGTAGTATGATCGGACAGGGTAATGTCTATGGCTACACCTTC
-,-,TRBV6-1,13,TRBJ1-2,CASSEGGALGYTF,TGTGCCAGCAGTGAAGGGGGGGCGCTTGGCTACACCTTC
-,TRBD1,TRBV6-5,15,TRBJ1-2,CASINNRGLSYGYTF,TGTGCCAGCATCAATAACAGGGGGCTCAGCTATGGCTACACCTTC
-,-,TRBV7-9,14,TRBJ2-5,CASSLGAYQETQYF,TGTGCCAGCAGCTTAGGGGCGTACCAAGAGACCCAGTACTTC